These 9 T cell receptor beta chains were all obtained from the same sample, sequenced in a study of HIV-infected patients and healthy controls. TCRdb re-derived calls from the 5' RACE reads in MiXCR, one entry per CDR3 protein. The repertoire consists of under 70,000 distinct CDR3 sequences, with less than 20% occurring once and the leading ten covering approximately 1.5%. The sequenced material came from CD4+ T cells from blood. Receptors were obtained from a human donor in good health.

The chain has TRBV29-1 and TRBJ2-4; weak D call: TRBD2 (6 bases). V lost 4 bases to trimming and J lost 5 bases, with 12 bases between them. CDR3 length: 13 amino acids. The germline CDR1 and CDR2 sequences are SQVTM and ANQGSEA. The CDR3 sequence is CSVGIGGENIQYF. CDR3 DNA sequence: TGCAGCGTTGGAATTGGAGGGGAAAACATTCAGTACTTC. Full variable domain (missing parts from reference TRBV29-1 and TRBJ2-4): SAVISQKPSRDICQRGTSLTIQCQVDSQVTMMFWYRQQPGQSLTLIATANQGSEATYESGFVIDKFPISRPNLTFSTLTVSNMSPEDSSIYLCSVGIGGENIQYFGAGTRLSVL.

The V call is TRBV10-3, the J call TRBJ1-5; 9 nucleotides line up with TRBD1. Unmatched junction bases numbered 7, after V lost 6 bases and J lost 4 bases. The CDR3 totals 15 residues. Germline-derived CDR1 and CDR2 are ENHRY and SYGVKD. CDR3 residues: CAISPGQGKNQPQHF. CDR3 coding DNA: TGTGCCATCAGCCCGGGACAGGGTAAGAATCAGCCCCAGCATTTT.

This clonotype turned up a few times. The CDR3 bases are TGTGCCAGCGCTACCGAGGTCTATAATTCACCCCTCCACTTT. This gives the protein CASATEVYNSPLHF. J is TRBJ1-6 and V is TRBV7-9; no clear D gene. The germline V gene has CDR1 SEHNR and CDR2 FQNEAQ (reference sequence). This CDR3 is 14 amino acids long. V lost 8 bases, J lost 3 bases, and 11 bases lay in between.

The genes are TRBV9 and TRBJ1-1, with D unclear. CDR1 is SGDLS and CDR2 is YYNGEE in the germline V gene. CDR3 size: 13 residues. V was pared by 2 bases and J by 1 base, with 6 bases between. CDR3 in amino acids: CASSVGSNTEAFF. CDR3 nucleotide sequence: TGTGCCAGCAGCGTGGGTTCGAACACTGAAGCTTTCTTT.

This clonotype has a count of ten or more. V gene TRBV5-1 combines with J gene TRBJ1-5; no definite D call. The germline CDR1 and CDR2 sequences are SGHRS and YFSETQ. The CDR3 runs to 16 residues. V lost 2 bases and J lost 2, with 14 bases in between. CDR3 in DNA: TGCGCCAGCAGCTTTGGACCTATCGGGGGCAATCAGCCCCAGCATTTT. Protein product: CASSFGPIGGNQPQHF.

The chain combines TRBV2 with TRBJ1-1, with a weak D call TRBD1 (6 bases). V lost 5 bases and J 4 bases, leaving 11 bases between the germline ends. This CDR3 is built from 13 residues. From germline, CDR1 is SNHLY and CDR2 FYNNEI. CDR3 in amino acids: CASSPTGPTEAFF. Written as DNA, the CDR3 is TGTGCCAGCAGTCCCACAGGGCCCACTGAAGCTTTCTTT. The full variable domain, rest sourced from reference TRBV2 and TRBJ1-1, is EPEVTQTPSHQVTQMGQEVILRCVPISNHLYFYWYRQILGQKVEFLVSFYNNEISEKSEIFDDQFSVERPDGSNFTLKIRSTKLEDSAMYFCASSPTGPTEAFFGQGTRLTVV.

J is TRBJ1-2 and V is TRBV4-1; D remains unclear. V gave up 4 bases and J gave up 6 bases, with 15 bases separating them. Germline CDR1 MGHRA, CDR2 YSYEKL. CDR3 length: 14 amino acids. Written as DNA, the CDR3 is TGCGCCAGCAGCCGGGCAGTTTTTGTTGATGGCTACACCTTC. Protein sequence: CASSRAVFVDGYTF.

In this sample, this clonotype turned up a few times. The chain joins TRBV20-1 to TRBJ1-1; D is possibly TRBD1 (5 bases). CDR3 length: 16 amino acids. The germline CDR1 and CDR2 sequences are DFQATT and SNEGSKA (reference sequence). V lost 3 bases to trimming and J lost 3 bases, with 20 bases between them. CDR3 DNA sequence: TGCAGTGCTAGCAGCTGGGAGAGGGGTATGGACACTGAAGCTTTCTTT. Amino acid sequence: CSASSWERGMDTEAFF.

V gene TRBV6-2 or TRBV6-3 combines with J gene TRBJ1-2; TRBD1 matches 9 bases. There are 16 residues in the CDR3. V trimming: 1 base; J trimming: 3 bases; junction bases outside the gene matches: 6. Germline V gene data show CDR1 as MNHEY and CDR2 as SVGEGT. The CDR3 loop reads CASSYLQGAQDYGYTF. For the CDR3, the DNA is TGTGCCAGCAGTTACTTACAGGGGGCACAGGACTATGGCTACACCTTC.